This T cell receptor (beta chain) came from a study of shared T cell receptors in the human thymus. The protocol was immunoSEQ multiplex PCR, while the TCRdb copy is restricted to in-frame clones and leaves out a portion. This sample has about 660,000 clones, with 88% found just once. V lost 6 bases to trimming and J lost 4 bases, with 16 bases between them. Germline lookup yields CDR1 SGHAT and CDR2 FQNNGV. The CDR3 loop spans 14 amino acids. These data were likewise used in another study, on human thymus T cells.

The TCR was taken from a boy younger than two with a congenital heart defect. Specimen: thymocytes. The V gene is TRBV11-2, the J gene TRBJ2-7, with D possibly matching TRBD1 (6 bases). CDR3: CASRKGGSSYEQYF. CDR3 DNA: TGTGCCAGCAGAAAAGGGGGTAGTTCGTACGAGCAGTACTTC.